Shown below are 7 T cell receptor beta chains from a single sample sequenced in a study of blood T cell repertoires in COVID-19. Using immunoSEQ multiplex PCR, the repertoire was profiled, and TCRdb retains in-frame clones only, with some absent. The sample consists of some 250,000 clones, under 95% of them appearing once. What was sequenced was PBMCs or T cells enriched from blood (not recorded which). These receptors all stem from a woman aged 40 to 50 with acute COVID-19.

The chain uses TRBV5-1 and TRBJ2-7, with TRBD1 matching over 7 bases. CDR1 and CDR2 (germline): SGHRS, YFSETQ. The V and J ends lost 5 bases and 0 bases, in that order; junction bases with no gene match: 20. CDR3 length: 19 residues. CDR3 protein: CASRPGTVTTIMSSYEQYF. The DNA of the CDR3 is TGCGCCAGCAGACCCGGGACAGTGACAACCATCATGAGCTCCTACGAGCAGTACTTC.

This rearrangement joins TRBV5-8 to TRBJ2-2; 8 nucleotides line up with TRBD2. The CDR3 consists of 16 residues. Looked up from germline, CDR1 is SGHTS and CDR2 is YDEGEE. Losses at the gene ends were 5 bases for V and 2 bases for J; bases not matched to a gene: 8. The CDR3 DNA sequence: TGTGCCAGCAGGTTGAATAGCGGGACTAACACCGGGGAGCTGTTTTTT. Translating gives CASRLNSGTNTGELFF.

The rearrangement uses TRBV24-1 and TRBJ2-7; D is possibly TRBD2 (6 bases). CDR3 length equals 14 residues. Germline assignment: CDR1 KGHDR and CDR2 SFDVKD. Trimming cost V 11 bases and J 6 bases, with 22 bases left between them. The CDR3, as DNA: TGTGCCAAAGCCTGGGGCAGGGAGGTATGCGAGCAGTACTTC. Residues: CAKAWGREVCEQYF.

The chain recombines TRBV5-6 with TRBJ1-5, with TRBD1 identical over 8 bases. V lost 4 bases and J lost 4; bases outside the gene matches: 7. Germline V gene lookup returns CDR1 SGHDT and CDR2 YYEEEE. CDR3 length: 15 amino acids. Here the CDR3 reads CASSLTGTGNQPQHF. CDR3 nucleotide sequence: TGTGCCAGCAGCCTCACCGGGACAGGAAATCAGCCCCAGCATTTT.

CDR3 coding DNA: TGTGCCAGCAGCTTGGGCATGCGGGAGTCGCAGTATTTT. Amino acids: CASSLGMRESQYF. This chain joins TRBV5-6 and TRBJ2-3; 7 bases align to TRBD2. CDR1 is SGHDT, CDR2 YYEEEE, per germline. The J segment lost 10 bases and the V segment lost 0 bases, leaving 5 bases of the junction unmatched. The CDR3 has 13 amino acids.

The chain has TRBV5-1 and TRBJ1-1; no clear D gene. This CDR3 is built from 13 residues. Germline V gene data show CDR1 as SGHRS and CDR2 as YFSETQ. Trimming removed 0 bases at V and 9 bases at J, with 12 bases between. This CDR3 reads CASSLAAGVQAFF. The CDR3 coding sequence is TGCGCCAGCAGCTTGGCGGCAGGCGTTCAAGCTTTCTTT.

V gene TRBV30 combines with J gene TRBJ1-2; the D gene is possibly TRBD1 (5 bases). Trimming cost V 2 bases and J 6 bases, with 22 bases left between them. CDR1 and CDR2 from the germline V gene are GTSNPN and SVGIG (reference sequence). The CDR3 has 16 residues. The CDR3 region is CAWSPGASMYNHGYTF. For the CDR3, the DNA is TGTGCCTGGAGTCCTGGGGCCAGTATGTACAATCATGGCTACACCTTC.